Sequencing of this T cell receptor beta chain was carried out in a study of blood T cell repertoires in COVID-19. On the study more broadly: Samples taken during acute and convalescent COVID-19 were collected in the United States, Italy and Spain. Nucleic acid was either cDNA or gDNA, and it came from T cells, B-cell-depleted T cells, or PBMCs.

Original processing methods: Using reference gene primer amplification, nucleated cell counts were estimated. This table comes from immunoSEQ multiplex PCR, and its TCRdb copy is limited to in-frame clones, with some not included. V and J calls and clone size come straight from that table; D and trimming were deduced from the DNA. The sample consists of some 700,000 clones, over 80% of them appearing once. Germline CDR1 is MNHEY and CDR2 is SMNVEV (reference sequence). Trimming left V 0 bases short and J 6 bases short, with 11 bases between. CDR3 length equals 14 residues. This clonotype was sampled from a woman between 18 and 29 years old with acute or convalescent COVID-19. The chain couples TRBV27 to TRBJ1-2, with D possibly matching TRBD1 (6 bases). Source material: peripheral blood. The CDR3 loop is CASSLSRDNHGYTF. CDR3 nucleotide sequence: TGTGCCAGCAGTTTATCCCGGGACAATCATGGCTACACCTTC.